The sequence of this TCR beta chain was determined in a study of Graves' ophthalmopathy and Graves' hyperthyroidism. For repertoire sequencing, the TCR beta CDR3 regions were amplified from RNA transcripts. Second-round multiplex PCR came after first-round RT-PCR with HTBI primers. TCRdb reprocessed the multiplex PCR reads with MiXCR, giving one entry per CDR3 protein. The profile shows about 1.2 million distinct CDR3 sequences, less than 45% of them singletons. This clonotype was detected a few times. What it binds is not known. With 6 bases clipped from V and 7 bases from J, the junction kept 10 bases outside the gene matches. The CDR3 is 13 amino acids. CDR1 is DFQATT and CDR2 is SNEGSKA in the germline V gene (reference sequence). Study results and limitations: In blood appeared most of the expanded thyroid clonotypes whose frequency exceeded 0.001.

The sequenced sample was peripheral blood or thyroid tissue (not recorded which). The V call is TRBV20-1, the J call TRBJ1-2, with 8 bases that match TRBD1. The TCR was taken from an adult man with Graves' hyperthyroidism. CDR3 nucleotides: TGCAGTGCCCGGAGCGGGGGACAGGCTGGCTACACCTTC. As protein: CSARSGGQAGYTF.